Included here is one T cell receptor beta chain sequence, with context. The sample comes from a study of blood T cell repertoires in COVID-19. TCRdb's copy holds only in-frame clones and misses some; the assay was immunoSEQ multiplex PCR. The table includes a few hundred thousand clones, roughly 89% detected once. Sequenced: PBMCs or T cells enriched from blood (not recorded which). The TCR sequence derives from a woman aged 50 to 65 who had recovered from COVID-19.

CDR3 sequence: CATSRVPGQYTEAFF. Written as DNA, the CDR3 is TGTGCCACCAGCAGAGTTCCGGGACAGTACACTGAAGCTTTCTTT. The rearrangement uses TRBV15 and TRBJ1-1; 7 nucleotides agree with TRBD1. This CDR3 is built from 15 residues. Germline CDR1 and CDR2: LNHNV and YYDKDF (reference sequence). V was clipped by 1 base and J by 3 bases; unmatched bases: 5.